This T cell receptor (beta chain) originates from a study of shared clonotypes between healthy human individuals. Germline V lookup: CDR1 SGHTA, CDR2 FQGTGA. The junction had 8 bases not matched to a gene; V was cut back by 3 bases and J by 7 bases. The CDR3 runs to 15 residues. This table comes from immunoSEQ multiplex PCR, and its TCRdb copy is limited to in-frame clones, with some not included. The data show about 2.4 million clones, roughly 93% seen once. This chain links TRBV7-3 with TRBJ1-5, with TRBD1 matching over 8 bases. Sample: naive CD4+ T cells from PBMCs. The sample's subset: CD45RA+ positively selected. This TCR was sampled from a young man in good health. Some clones in this sample may be carry-over from other donors' samples. The CDR3 coding sequence is TGTGCCAGCAGCTTGTCAGGGGGCGGCGGGCAGCCCCAGCATTTT. This codes for CASSLSGGGGQPQHF.